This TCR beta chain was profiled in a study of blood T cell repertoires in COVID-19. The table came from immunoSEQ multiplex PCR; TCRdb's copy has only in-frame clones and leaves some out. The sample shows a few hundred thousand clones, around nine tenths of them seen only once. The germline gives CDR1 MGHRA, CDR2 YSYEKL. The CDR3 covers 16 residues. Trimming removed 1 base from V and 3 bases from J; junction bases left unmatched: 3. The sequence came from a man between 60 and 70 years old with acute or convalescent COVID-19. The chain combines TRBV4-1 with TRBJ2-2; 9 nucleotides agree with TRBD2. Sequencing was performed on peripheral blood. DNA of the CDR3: TGCGCCAGCAGCCAAGCGCTAGCGGGGTACACCGGGGAGCTGTTTTTT. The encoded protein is CASSQALAGYTGELFF.